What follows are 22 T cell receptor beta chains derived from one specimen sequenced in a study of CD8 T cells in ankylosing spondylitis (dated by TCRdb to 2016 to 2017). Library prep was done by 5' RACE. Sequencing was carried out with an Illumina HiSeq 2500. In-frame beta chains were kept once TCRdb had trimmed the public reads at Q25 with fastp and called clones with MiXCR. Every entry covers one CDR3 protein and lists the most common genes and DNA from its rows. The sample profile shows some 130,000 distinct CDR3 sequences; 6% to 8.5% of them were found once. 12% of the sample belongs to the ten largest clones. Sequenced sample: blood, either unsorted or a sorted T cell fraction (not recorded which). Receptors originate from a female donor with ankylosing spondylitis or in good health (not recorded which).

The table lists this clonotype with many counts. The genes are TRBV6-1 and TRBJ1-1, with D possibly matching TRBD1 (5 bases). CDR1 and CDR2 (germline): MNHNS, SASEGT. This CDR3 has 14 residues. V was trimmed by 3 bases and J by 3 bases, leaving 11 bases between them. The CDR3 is CASSDPTVHTEAFF. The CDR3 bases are TGTGCCAGCAGTGACCCGACAGTTCACACTGAAGCTTTCTTT.

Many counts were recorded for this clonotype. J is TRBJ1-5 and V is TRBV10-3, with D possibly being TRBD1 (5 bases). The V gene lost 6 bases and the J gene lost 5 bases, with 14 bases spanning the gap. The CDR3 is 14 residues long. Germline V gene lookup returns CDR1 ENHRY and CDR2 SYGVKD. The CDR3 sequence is CAIRGILGDQPQHF. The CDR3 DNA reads TGTGCCATCAGAGGAATCCTGGGGGATCAGCCCCAGCATTTT.

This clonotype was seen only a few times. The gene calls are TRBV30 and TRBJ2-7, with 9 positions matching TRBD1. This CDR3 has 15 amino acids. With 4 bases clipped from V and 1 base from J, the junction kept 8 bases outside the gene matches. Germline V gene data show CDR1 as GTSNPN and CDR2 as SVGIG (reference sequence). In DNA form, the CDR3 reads TGTGCCTGGACTTACAGGGGGCTTGGTTCCTACGAGCAGTACTTC. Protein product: CAWTYRGLGSYEQYF.

The chain's CDR3 is CSAFRDKNTEAFF. The CDR3 DNA is TGCAGTGCTTTTCGTGACAAGAACACTGAAGCTTTCTTT. The chain links TRBV20-1 to TRBJ1-1; D gene ambiguous. This CDR3 spans 13 amino acids. V was trimmed by 5 bases and J by 1 base, leaving 11 bases between them. Germline V gene lookup returns CDR1 DFQATT and CDR2 SNEGSKA (reference sequence).

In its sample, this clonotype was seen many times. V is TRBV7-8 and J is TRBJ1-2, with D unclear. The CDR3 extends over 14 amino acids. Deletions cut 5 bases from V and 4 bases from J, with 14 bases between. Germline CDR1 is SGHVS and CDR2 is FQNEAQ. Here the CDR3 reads CASSPRSRVYGYTF. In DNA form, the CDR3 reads TGTGCCAGCAGCCCACGTTCTAGAGTCTATGGCTACACCTTC.

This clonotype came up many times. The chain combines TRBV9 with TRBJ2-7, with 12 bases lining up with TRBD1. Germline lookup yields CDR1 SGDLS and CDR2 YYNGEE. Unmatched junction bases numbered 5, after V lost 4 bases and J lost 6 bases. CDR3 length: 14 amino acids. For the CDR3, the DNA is TGTGCCAGCAGCCTCGGGACAGGGGGCGGCGAGCAGTACTTC. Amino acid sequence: CASSLGTGGGEQYF.

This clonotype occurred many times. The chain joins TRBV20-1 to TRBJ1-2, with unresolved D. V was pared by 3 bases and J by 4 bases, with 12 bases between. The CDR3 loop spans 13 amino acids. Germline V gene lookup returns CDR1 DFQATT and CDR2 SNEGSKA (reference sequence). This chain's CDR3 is CSASLPEVYGYTF. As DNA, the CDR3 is TGCAGTGCTAGCCTACCTGAAGTCTATGGCTACACCTTC.

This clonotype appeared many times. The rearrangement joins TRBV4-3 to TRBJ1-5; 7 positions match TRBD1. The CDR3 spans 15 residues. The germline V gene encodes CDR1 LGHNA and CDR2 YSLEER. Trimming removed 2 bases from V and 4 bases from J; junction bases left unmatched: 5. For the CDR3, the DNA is TGCGCCAGCAGCCAATTCAGGGGGGGAAATCAGCCCCAGCATTTT. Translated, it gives CASSQFRGGNQPQHF.

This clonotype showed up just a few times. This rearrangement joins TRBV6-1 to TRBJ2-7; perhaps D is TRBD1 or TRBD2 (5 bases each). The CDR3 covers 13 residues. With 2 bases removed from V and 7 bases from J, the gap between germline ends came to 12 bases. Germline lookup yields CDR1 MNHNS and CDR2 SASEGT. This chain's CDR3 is CASSELGTGEQYF. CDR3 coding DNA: TGTGCCAGCAGTGAACTTGGGACGGGGGAGCAGTACTTC.

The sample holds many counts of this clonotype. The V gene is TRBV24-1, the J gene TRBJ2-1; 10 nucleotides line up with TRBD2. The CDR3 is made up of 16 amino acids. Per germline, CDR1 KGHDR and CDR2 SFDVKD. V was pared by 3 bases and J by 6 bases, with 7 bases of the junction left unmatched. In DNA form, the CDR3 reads TGTGCCACCAGTGATCAAACTAGCGGGGCTCTCAATGAGCAGTTCTTC. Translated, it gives CATSDQTSGALNEQFF.

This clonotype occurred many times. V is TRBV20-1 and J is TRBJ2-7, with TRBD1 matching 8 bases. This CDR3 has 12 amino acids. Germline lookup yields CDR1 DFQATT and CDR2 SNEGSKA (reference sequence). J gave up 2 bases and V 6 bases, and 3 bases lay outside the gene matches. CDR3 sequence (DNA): TGCAGTGCGAGACAGGGGACCTACGAGCAGTACTTC. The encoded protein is CSARQGTYEQYF.

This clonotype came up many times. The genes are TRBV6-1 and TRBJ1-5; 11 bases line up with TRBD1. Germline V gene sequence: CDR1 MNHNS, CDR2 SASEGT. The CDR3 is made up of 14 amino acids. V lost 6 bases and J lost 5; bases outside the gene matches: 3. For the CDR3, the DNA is TGTGCCAGCAGGGACAGGGGGCAATATCAGCCCCAGCATTTT. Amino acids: CASRDRGQYQPQHF.

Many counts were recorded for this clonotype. DNA of the CDR3: TGCGCCAGCAGTACAGGGGCGTCCGAGACCCAGTACTTC. Protein sequence: CASSTGASETQYF. This rearrangement joins TRBV5-1 to TRBJ2-5; 7 bases line up with TRBD1. Germline-derived CDR1 and CDR2 are SGHRS and YFSETQ. CDR3 size: 13 residues. Trimming at V came to 5 bases and at J to 5 bases, leaving 6 bases not matched to a gene.

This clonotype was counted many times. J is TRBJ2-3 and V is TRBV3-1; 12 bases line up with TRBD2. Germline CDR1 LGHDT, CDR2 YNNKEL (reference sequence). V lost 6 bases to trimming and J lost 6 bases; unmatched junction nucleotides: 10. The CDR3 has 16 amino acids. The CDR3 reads CASSSTLAGGLDTQYF. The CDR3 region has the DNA TGTGCCAGCAGTTCCACTCTAGCGGGGGGGCTCGATACGCAGTATTTT.

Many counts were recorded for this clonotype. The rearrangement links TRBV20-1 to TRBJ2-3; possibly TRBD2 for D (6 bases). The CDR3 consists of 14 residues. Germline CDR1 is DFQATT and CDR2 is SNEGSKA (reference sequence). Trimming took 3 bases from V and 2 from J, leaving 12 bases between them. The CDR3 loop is CSARVGGFTDTQYF. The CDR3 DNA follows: TGCAGTGCTAGGGTTGGGGGGTTCACAGATACGCAGTATTTT.

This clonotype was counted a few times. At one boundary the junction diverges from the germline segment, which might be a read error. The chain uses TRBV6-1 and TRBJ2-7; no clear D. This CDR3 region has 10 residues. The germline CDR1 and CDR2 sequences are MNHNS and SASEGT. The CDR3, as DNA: TGTGCCAGCAGTGGCCTTCGGGTGTTCTTC. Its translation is CASSGLRVFF.

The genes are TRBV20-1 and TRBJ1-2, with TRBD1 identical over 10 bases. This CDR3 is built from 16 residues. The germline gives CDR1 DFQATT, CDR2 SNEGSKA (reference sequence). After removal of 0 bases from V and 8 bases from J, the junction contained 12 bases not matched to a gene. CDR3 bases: TGCAGTGCTAGAGATGGTGCGACAGGGGGCGAGTGGGGCTACACCTTC. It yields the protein CSARDGATGGEWGYTF.

CDR3 nucleotide sequence: TGTGCCAGCTCACCCCATCCGGGGGCAGAGACCCAGTACTTC. Translated: CASSPHPGAETQYF. This chain joins TRBV18 and TRBJ2-5, with D perhaps TRBD1 or TRBD2 (6 bases each). V was clipped by 3 bases and J by 4 bases, with 12 bases between them. Germline assignment: CDR1 KGHSH and CDR2 LQKENI. The CDR3 runs to 14 residues.

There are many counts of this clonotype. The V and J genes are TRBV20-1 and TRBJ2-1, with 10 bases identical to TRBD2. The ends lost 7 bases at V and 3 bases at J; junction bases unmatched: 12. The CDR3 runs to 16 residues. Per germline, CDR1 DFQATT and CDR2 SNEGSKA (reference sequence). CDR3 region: CSGNTPLAGGYNEQFF. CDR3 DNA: TGCAGTGGTAATACCCCTTTAGCGGGGGGCTACAATGAGCAGTTCTTC.

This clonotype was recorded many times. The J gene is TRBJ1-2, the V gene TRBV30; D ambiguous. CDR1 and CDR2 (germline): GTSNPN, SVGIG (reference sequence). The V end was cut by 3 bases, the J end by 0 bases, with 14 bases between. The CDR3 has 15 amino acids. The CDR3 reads CAWRLRTLPNYGYTF. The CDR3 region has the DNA TGTGCCTGGAGGTTGAGGACTCTTCCTAACTATGGCTACACCTTC.

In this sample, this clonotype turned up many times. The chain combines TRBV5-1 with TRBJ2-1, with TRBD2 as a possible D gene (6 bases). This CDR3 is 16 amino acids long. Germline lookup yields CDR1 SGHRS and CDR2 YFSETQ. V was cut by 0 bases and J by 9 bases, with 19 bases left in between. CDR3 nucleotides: TGCGCCAGCAGCTTGGGGGGGGAGCTACTTTCTGGTGAGCAGTTCTTC. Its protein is CASSLGGELLSGEQFF.

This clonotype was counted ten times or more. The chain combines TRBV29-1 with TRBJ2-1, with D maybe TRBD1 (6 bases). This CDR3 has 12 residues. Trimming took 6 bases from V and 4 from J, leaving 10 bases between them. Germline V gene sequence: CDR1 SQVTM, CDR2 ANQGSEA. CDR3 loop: CSVAGVYNEQFF. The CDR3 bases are TGCAGCGTGGCAGGGGTGTACAATGAGCAGTTCTTC.